This T cell receptor (beta chain) was observed in a study of T cells in Graves' hyperthyroidism and ophthalmopathy. V was trimmed by 0 bases and J by 1 base, leaving 5 bases between them. The CDR3 is 14 residues long. The germline V gene has CDR1 LGHNA and CDR2 YNFKEQ. Amplification targeted TCR beta CDR3 regions from RNA transcripts. First-round RT-PCR of the TCR CDR3 relied on the HTBI primer set. From the multiplex PCR reads, TCRdb called clonotypes with MiXCR, one entry per CDR3 protein. The sample lists a few hundred thousand distinct CDR3 sequences, 15% to 20% occurring once. This clonotype was detected ten times or more.

Material: blood. The V and J genes are TRBV4-2 and TRBJ2-3; D ambiguous. The sequence derives from a woman aged 60-70 years with Graves' ophthalmopathy. CDR3 DNA sequence: TGTGCCAGCAGCCAAGAACCGGGCACAGATACGCAGTATTTT. Amino acid sequence: CASSQEPGTDTQYF.